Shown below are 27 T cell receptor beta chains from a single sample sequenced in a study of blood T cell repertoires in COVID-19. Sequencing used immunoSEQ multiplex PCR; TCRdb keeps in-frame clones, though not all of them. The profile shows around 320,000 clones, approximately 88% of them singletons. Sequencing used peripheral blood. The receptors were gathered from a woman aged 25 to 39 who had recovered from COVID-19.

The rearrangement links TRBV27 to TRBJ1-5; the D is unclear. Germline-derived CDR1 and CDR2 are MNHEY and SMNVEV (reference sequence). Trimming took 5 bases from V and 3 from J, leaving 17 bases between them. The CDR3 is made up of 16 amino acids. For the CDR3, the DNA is TGTGCCAGCAGTCGCACCCCGGCGGGTTCCAATCAGCCCCAGCATTTT. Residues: CASSRTPAGSNQPQHF.

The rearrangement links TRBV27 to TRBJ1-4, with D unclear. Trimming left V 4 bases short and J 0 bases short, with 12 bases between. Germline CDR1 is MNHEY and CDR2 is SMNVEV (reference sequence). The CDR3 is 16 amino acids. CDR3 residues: CASSSRGRATNEKLFF. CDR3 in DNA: TGTGCCAGCAGTTCCCGCGGGCGCGCAACTAATGAAAAACTGTTTTTT.

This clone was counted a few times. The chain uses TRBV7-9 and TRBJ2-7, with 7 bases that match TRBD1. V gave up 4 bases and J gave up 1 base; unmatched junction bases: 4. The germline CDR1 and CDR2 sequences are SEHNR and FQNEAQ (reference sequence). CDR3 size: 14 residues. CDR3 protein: CASSYGTASYEQYF. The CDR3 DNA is TGTGCCAGCAGCTACGGGACAGCATCCTACGAGCAGTACTTC.

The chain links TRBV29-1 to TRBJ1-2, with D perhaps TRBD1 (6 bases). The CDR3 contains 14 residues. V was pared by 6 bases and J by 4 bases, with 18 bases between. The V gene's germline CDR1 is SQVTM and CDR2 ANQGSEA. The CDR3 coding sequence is TGCAGCGTGCCCGGGGGGGCAGGTGGCTATGGCTACACCTTC. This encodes CSVPGGAGGYGYTF.

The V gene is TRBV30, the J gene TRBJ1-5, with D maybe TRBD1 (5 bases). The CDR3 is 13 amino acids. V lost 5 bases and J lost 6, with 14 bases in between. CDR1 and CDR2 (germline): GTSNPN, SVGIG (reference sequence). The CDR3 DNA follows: TGTGCCTGGGCTACAGGTTCTGTTCAGCCCCAGCATTTT. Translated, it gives CAWATGSVQPQHF.

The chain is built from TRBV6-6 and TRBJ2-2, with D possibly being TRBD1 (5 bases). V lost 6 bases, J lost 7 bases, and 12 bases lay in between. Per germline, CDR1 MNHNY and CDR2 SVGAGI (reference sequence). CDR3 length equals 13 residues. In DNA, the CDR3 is TGTGCCAGCAGCCTTTACAGGAGCGGGGAGCTGTTTTTT. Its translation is CASSLYRSGELFF.

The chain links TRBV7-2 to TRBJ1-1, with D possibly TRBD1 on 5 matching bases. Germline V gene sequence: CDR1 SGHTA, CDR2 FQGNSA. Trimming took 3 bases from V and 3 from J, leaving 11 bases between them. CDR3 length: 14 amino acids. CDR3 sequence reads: CASSFNGGDTEAFF. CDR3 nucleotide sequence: TGTGCCAGCAGCTTCAACGGGGGGGACACTGAAGCTTTCTTT.

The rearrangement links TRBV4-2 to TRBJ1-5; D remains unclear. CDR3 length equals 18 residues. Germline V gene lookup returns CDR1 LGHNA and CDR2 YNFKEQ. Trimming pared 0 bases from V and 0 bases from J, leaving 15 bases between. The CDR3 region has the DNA TGTGCCAGCAGCCAAGATGAGGCCAGCTTGGGTAGCAATCAGCCCCAGCATTTT. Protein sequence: CASSQDEASLGSNQPQHF.

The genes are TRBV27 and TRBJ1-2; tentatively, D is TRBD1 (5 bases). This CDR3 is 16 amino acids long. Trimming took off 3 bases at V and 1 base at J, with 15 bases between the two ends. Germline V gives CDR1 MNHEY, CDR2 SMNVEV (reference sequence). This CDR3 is CASSFLRGTGNYGYTF. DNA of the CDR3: TGTGCCAGCAGTTTCCTACGGGGGACGGGTAACTATGGCTACACCTTC.

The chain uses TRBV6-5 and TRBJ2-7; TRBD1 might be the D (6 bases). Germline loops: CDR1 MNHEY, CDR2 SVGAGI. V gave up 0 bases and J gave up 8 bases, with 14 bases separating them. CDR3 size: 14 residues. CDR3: CASSYSNLGAQQYF. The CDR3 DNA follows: TGTGCCAGCAGTTACTCGAATCTGGGGGCCCAGCAGTACTTC.

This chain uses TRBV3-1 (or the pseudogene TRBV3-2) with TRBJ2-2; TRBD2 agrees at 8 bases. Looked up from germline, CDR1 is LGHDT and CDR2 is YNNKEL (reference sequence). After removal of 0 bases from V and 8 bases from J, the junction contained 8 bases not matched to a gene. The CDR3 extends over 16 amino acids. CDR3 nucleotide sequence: TGTGCCAGCAGCCAAGATTACGGGGGGGGCACGGGGGAGCTGTTTTTT. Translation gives CASSQDYGGGTGELFF.

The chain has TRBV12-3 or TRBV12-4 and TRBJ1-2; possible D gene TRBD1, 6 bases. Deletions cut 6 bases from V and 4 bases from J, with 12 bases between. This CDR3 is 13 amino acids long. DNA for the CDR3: TGTGCCAGCAGCAGACGACAGGCCTATGGCTACACCTTC. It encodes CASSRRQAYGYTF.

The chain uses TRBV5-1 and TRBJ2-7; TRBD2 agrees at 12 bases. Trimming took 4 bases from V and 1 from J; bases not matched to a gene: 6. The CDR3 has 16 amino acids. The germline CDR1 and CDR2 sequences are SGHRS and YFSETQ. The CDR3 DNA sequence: TGCGCCAGCAGCCAATGGACTAGCGGGGCGTCCTACGAGCAGTACTTC. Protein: CASSQWTSGASYEQYF.

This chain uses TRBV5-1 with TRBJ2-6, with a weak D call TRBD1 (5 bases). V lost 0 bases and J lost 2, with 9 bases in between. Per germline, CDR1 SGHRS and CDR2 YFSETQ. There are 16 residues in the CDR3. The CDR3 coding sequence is TGCGCCAGCAGCTTGGGGGCAGGGACTGGGGCCAACGTCCTGACTTTC. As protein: CASSLGAGTGANVLTF.

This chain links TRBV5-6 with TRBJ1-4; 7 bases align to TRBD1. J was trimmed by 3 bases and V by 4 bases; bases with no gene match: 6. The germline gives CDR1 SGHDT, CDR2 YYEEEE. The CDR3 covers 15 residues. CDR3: CASSPARGANEKLFF. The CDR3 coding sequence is TGTGCCAGCAGCCCTGCCAGGGGGGCTAATGAAAAACTGTTTTTT.

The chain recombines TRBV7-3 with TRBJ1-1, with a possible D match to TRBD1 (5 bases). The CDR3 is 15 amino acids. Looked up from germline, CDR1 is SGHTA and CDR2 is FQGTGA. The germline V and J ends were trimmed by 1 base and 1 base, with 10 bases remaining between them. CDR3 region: CASSLNLGGNTEAFF. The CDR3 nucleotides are TGTGCCAGCAGCTTAAACCTGGGGGGGAACACTGAAGCTTTCTTT.

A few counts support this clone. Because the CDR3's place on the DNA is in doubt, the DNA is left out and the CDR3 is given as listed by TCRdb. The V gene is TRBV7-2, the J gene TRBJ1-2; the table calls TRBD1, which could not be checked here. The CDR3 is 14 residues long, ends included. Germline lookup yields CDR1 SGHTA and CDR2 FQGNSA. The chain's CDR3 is CASRPTGVAEGNTF.

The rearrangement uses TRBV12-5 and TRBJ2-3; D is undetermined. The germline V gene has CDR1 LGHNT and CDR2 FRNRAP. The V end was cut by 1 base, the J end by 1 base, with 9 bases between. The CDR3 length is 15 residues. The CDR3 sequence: CASGLDVEGTDTQYF. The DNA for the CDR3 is TGTGCTAGTGGTTTGGATGTTGAGGGCACAGATACGCAGTATTTT.

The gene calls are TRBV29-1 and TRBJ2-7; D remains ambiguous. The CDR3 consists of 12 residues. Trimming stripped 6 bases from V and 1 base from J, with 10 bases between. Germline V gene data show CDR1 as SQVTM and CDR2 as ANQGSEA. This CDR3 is CSVCKESYEQYF. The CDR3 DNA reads TGCAGCGTGTGTAAAGAGTCCTACGAGCAGTACTTC.

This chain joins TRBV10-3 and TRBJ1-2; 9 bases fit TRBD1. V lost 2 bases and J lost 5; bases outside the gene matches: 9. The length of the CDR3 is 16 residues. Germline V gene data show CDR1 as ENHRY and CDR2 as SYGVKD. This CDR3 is CAISENRGRRGYGYTF. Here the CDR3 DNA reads TGTGCCATCAGTGAGAACAGGGGGCGTCGTGGGTATGGCTACACCTTC.

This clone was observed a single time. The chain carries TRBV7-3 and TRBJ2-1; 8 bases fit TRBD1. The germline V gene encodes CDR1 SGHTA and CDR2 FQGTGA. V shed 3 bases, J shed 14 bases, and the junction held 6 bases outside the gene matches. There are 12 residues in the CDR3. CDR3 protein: CASSFTDREKFF. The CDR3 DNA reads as TGTGCCAGCAGCTTTACGGACAGGGAGAAGTTCTTC.

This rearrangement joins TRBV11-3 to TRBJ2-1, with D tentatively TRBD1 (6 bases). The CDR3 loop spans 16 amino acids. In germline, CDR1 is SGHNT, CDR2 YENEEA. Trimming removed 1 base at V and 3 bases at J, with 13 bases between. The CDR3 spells CASSLGSTGFYNEQFF. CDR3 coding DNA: TGTGCCAGCAGCTTAGGTTCCACAGGGTTCTACAATGAGCAGTTCTTC.

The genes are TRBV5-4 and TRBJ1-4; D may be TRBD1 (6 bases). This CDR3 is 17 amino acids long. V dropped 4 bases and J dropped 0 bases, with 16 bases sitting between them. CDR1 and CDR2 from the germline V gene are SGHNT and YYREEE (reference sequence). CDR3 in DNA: TGTGCCAGCAGCCCTGGACAGTATTCTGCAACTAATGAAAAACTGTTTTTT. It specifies CASSPGQYSATNEKLFF.

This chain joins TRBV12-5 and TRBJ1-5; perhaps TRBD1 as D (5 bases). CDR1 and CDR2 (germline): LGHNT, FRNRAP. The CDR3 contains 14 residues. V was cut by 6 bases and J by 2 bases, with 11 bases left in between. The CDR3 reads CASGQGVGNQPQHF. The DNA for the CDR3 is TGTGCTAGTGGGCAGGGTGTGGGCAATCAGCCCCAGCATTTT.

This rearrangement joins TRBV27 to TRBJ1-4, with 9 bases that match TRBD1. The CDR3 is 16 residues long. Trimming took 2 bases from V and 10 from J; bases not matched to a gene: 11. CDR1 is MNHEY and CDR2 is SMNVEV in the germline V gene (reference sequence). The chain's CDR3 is CASSLLAGTGSRKLFF. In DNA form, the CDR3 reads TGTGCCAGCAGTTTACTTGCCGGGACAGGGTCCAGAAAACTGTTTTTT.

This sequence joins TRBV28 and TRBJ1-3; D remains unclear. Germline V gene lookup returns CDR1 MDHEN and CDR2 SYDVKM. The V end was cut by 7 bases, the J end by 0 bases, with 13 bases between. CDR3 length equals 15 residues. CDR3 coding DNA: TGTGCCAGCACCTTAAGGAGGTTCTCTGGAAACACCATATATTTT. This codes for CASTLRRFSGNTIYF.

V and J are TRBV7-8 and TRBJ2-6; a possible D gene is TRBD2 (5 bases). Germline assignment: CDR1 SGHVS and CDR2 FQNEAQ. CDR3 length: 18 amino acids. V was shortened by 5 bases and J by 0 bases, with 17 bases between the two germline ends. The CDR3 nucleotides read TGTGCCAGCAGCCCCACGGCGGGTCAAAGCTCTGGGGCCAACGTCCTGACTTTC. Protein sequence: CASSPTAGQSSGANVLTF.